Below are 26 T cell receptor beta chains sequenced from a single sample in a study of CD4 T cells in relation to SARS-CoV-2 and coronaviruses (dated by TCRdb to the early 2020s). The library came from the immunoSEQ multiplex PCR assay. The table comes from immuneACCESS by way of TCRdb, which keeps in-frame sequences with V and J called. Part of the clones is missing from these tables; in studies checked, under half for an unresolved V gene and the rest for unknown reasons. The sample includes tens of thousands of clones, with over 90% observed a single time. The ten largest clones capture under 0.25% of the sample. CD4+ T cells from unexposed donors were collected before the COVID-19 pandemic (2011-2018). Source material: naive CD4+ T cells from PBMCs. The sample's cell subset or site label, in plain terms: naive CD4+ T cells isolated by negative enrichment. The receptors were sampled from a human donor in good health.

The chain uses TRBV6-6 and TRBJ1-6; D gene uncertain. The CDR3 spans 13 residues. Trimming took 3 bases from V and 6 from J, leaving 6 bases between them. Germline CDR1 is MNHNY and CDR2 is SVGAGI (reference sequence). The CDR3 DNA reads as TGTGCCAGCAGTTATTCCGGTAATTCACCCCTCCACTTT. This gives the protein CASSYSGNSPLHF.

The chain couples TRBV7-6 to TRBJ1-5; 9 positions agree with TRBD1. Germline assignment: CDR1 SGHVS and CDR2 FNYEAQ. V lost 5 bases and J lost 7; bases outside the gene matches: 12. This CDR3 has 16 amino acids. CDR3 in amino acids: CASSKGLQGAGQPQHF. For the CDR3, the DNA is TGTGCCAGCAGCAAGGGGTTACAGGGGGCAGGACAGCCCCAGCATTTT.

The CDR3, as DNA: TGTGCCATCTCTCCGGGACAGGGGACCAATGAGCAGTTCTTC. Protein sequence: CAISPGQGTNEQFF. The V gene is TRBV10-3, the J gene TRBJ2-1; 10 bases fit TRBD1. CDR1 is ENHRY, CDR2 SYGVKD, per germline. J gave up 6 bases and V 8 bases, and 7 bases lay outside the gene matches. The CDR3 spans 14 residues.

This clone has only one observation. The chain links TRBV11-3 to TRBJ2-7; D not resolved. Trimming stripped 1 base from V and 1 base from J, with 5 bases between. Germline V gene data show CDR1 as SGHNT and CDR2 as YENEEA. The CDR3 length is 13 residues. The CDR3, as DNA: TGTGCCAGCAGCTTAGGCGGTTCCTACGAGCAGTACTTC. Amino acid sequence: CASSLGGSYEQYF.

The rearrangement uses TRBV10-3 and TRBJ1-4, with TRBD1 matching over 8 bases. With V trimmed by 0 bases and J by 7 bases, 7 bases remained unmatched. This CDR3 has 16 residues. Looked up from germline, CDR1 is ENHRY and CDR2 is SYGVKD. The CDR3, as DNA: TGTGCCATCAGTGAGTCGCAGGGGGCTCAGGTTGAAAAACTGTTTTTT. Protein sequence: CAISESQGAQVEKLFF.

The V call is TRBV30, the J call TRBJ2-1; D is uncertain. The CDR3 has 15 amino acids. CDR1 GTSNPN and CDR2 SVGIG come from the germline V gene (reference sequence). Trimming removed 0 bases at V and 2 bases at J, with 11 bases between. The CDR3 DNA sequence: TGTGCCTGGAGTGTAGGAACCGGGCCCTACAATGAGCAGTTCTTC. Translation: CAWSVGTGPYNEQFF.

Here the CDR3 DNA reads TGTGCCAGCAGTAGTAGCGGGGGGAATGAGCAGTTCTTC. The encoded protein is CASSSSGGNEQFF. The V gene is TRBV12-3 or TRBV12-4, the J gene TRBJ2-1; 10 bases agree with TRBD2. V was clipped by 5 bases and J by 7 bases; unmatched bases: 2. The CDR3 runs 13 residues.

The chain joins TRBV4-1 to TRBJ2-7; D possibly corresponds to TRBD2 (6 bases). From germline, CDR1 is MGHRA and CDR2 YSYEKL. The CDR3 runs to 15 residues. V gave up 0 bases and J gave up 3 bases, with 12 bases separating them. The CDR3 sequence: CASSQDQAGHYEQYF. The CDR3 DNA is TGCGCCAGCAGCCAAGATCAAGCGGGCCACTACGAGCAGTACTTC.

The genes are TRBV9 and TRBJ2-1; maybe TRBD1 (6 bases). With 0 bases removed from V and 9 bases from J, the gap between germline ends came to 16 bases. There are 15 residues in the CDR3. The V gene's germline CDR1 is SGDLS and CDR2 YYNGEE. The CDR3 DNA is TGTGCCAGCAGCGTAGGTAGCCCCATACAGGGTGAGCAGTTCTTC. Translated: CASSVGSPIQGEQFF.

The chain employs TRBV29-1 and TRBJ2-3, with 7 bases fitting TRBD1. V lost 4 bases, J lost 0 bases, and 4 bases stayed unmatched. Germline V gene sequence: CDR1 SQVTM, CDR2 ANQGSEA. This CDR3 contains 14 residues. The CDR3 region is CSVVDRDSTDTQYF. The CDR3 bases are TGCAGCGTTGTTGACAGGGATAGCACAGATACGCAGTATTTT.

The chain uses TRBV5-1 and TRBJ2-3; 10 bases align to TRBD2. Trimming cost V 6 bases and J 4 bases; bases outside gene matches: 11. The germline gives CDR1 SGHRS, CDR2 YFSETQ. The CDR3 consists of 16 residues. CDR3 nucleotides: TGCGCCAGCACGTGGACTAGCGGAGCGGGAGCAGATACGCAGTATTTT. Its protein product is CASTWTSGAGADTQYF.

The table lists this clone with a few counts. This sequence joins TRBV27 and TRBJ1-1; D is ambiguous. V gave up 0 bases and J gave up 1 base, with 12 bases separating them. CDR1 is MNHEY, CDR2 SMNVEV, per germline (reference sequence). The length of the CDR3 is 16 residues. The CDR3, as DNA: TGTGCCAGCAGTTTATCGTGGGGTGGGCGGAACACTGAAGCTTTCTTT. Amino acid sequence: CASSLSWGGRNTEAFF.

The J gene is TRBJ2-7, the V gene TRBV7-9; D is perhaps TRBD1 (5 bases). The CDR3 length is 12 residues. V lost 4 bases and J 4 bases, leaving 8 bases between the germline ends. Germline loops: CDR1 SEHNR, CDR2 FQNEAQ (reference sequence). The CDR3 protein is CASSSRGYEQYF. The CDR3 bases are TGTGCCAGCAGCTCAAGGGGTTACGAGCAGTACTTC.

The CDR3: CASSLAGVGEQYF. In DNA, the CDR3 is TGTGCCAGCAGCTTAGCGGGAGTTGGCGAGCAGTACTTC. V is TRBV5-8 and J is TRBJ2-7; 8 bases line up with TRBD2. V lost 2 bases and J lost 6; bases outside the gene matches: 4. Germline loops: CDR1 SGHTS, CDR2 YDEGEE. This CDR3 contains 13 residues.

The chain couples TRBV7-8 to TRBJ2-7; TRBD1 matches 7 bases. This CDR3 region has 15 residues. In germline, CDR1 is SGHVS, CDR2 FQNEAQ. V lost 2 bases to trimming and J lost 2 bases; unmatched junction nucleotides: 6. The DNA for the CDR3 is TGTGCCAGCAGCTTACACGGGACAGAAACCTACGAGCAGTACTTC. Amino acids: CASSLHGTETYEQYF.

V is TRBV11-3 and J is TRBJ2-5; D might be TRBD2 (6 bases). This CDR3 has 16 amino acids. V was clipped by 5 bases and J by 2 bases, with 18 bases between them. Germline V gives CDR1 SGHNT, CDR2 YENEEA. CDR3 sequence: CASSPRGGRYQETQYF. CDR3 nucleotides: TGTGCCAGCAGCCCGCGTGGGGGGAGGTATCAAGAGACCCAGTACTTC.

The chain links TRBV5-1 to TRBJ2-3, with 7 positions matching TRBD1. Unmatched junction bases numbered 9, after V lost 5 bases and J lost 6 bases. This CDR3 contains 14 residues. CDR1 and CDR2 from the germline V gene are SGHRS and YFSETQ. Here the CDR3 reads CASSLTGVWDTQYF. The CDR3 coding sequence is TGCGCCAGCAGTTTAACAGGGGTATGGGATACGCAGTATTTT.

The chain is built from TRBV7-6 and TRBJ2-1; possible D gene TRBD2, 6 bases. This CDR3 has 15 residues. Germline V gene sequence: CDR1 SGHVS, CDR2 FNYEAQ. V gave up 6 bases and J gave up 4 bases, with 16 bases separating them. CDR3 region: CASSYTSFTYNEQFF. The CDR3 bases are TGTGCCAGCAGTTATACTAGCTTTACTTACAATGAGCAGTTCTTC.

The J gene is TRBJ1-2, the V gene TRBV3-1 (or the pseudogene TRBV3-2); 11 bases are shared with TRBD1. CDR1 is LGHDT and CDR2 is YNNKEL in the germline V gene (reference sequence). J lost 5 bases, V lost 4 bases, and 3 bases had no gene match. The CDR3 spans 14 residues. The CDR3, as DNA: TGTGCCAGCAGCCCTTGGGACAGGGGGTATGGCTACACCTTC. It specifies CASSPWDRGYGYTF.

The CDR3 DNA follows: TGCAGCGTTCTGAATTGGGGGGAGCTGTTTTTT. Translation: CSVLNWGELFF. The chain has TRBV29-1 and TRBJ2-2, with no clear D. Germline assignment: CDR1 SQVTM and CDR2 ANQGSEA. Trimming pared 5 bases from V and 8 bases from J, leaving 9 bases between. The CDR3 consists of 11 residues.

V gene TRBV19 combines with J gene TRBJ1-1; weak D call: TRBD1 (6 bases). Trimming left V 6 bases short and J 2 bases short, with 10 bases between. CDR3 length equals 13 residues. CDR1 is LNHDA, CDR2 SQIVND, per germline (reference sequence). The CDR3 sequence is CASSPRGNTEAFF. CDR3 in DNA: TGTGCCAGTAGCCCCAGGGGAAACACTGAAGCTTTCTTT. The whole variable domain, remainder taken from reference TRBV19 and TRBJ1-1, is DGGITQSPKYLFRKEGQNVTLSCEQNLNHDAMYWYRQDPGQGLRLIYYSQIVNDFQKGDIAEGYSVSREKKESFPLTVTSAQKNPTAFYLCASSPRGNTEAFFGQGTRLTVV.

The chain has TRBV2 and TRBJ2-3; D not resolved. The CDR3 loop spans 11 amino acids. The germline gives CDR1 SNHLY, CDR2 FYNNEI. V was pared by 6 bases and J by 2 bases, with 3 bases between. Here the CDR3 DNA reads TGTGCCAGCAGGTACACAGATACGCAGTATTTT. Its translation: CASRYTDTQYF.

The chain uses TRBV3-1 (or the pseudogene TRBV3-2) and TRBJ2-5; D call uncertain. The CDR3 is made up of 14 amino acids. V lost 1 base and J lost 1, with 7 bases in between. Per germline, CDR1 LGHDT and CDR2 YNNKEL (reference sequence). The DNA for the CDR3 is TGTGCCAGCAGCCAAGGGCCGTCCCAAGAGACCCAGTACTTC. Translation: CASSQGPSQETQYF.

This rearrangement joins TRBV28 to TRBJ1-2; D ambiguous. The CDR3 is 14 amino acids. V was shortened by 3 bases and J by 2 bases, with 10 bases between the two germline ends. Germline V CDR1 and CDR2: MDHEN, SYDVKM. The CDR3 region is CASSLGGGNYGYTF. CDR3 bases: TGTGCCAGCAGTTTGGGCGGAGGCAACTATGGCTACACCTTC.

This sequence joins TRBV23-1 and TRBJ2-1, with TRBD1 as a possible D gene (5 bases). TRBV23-1 is an open reading frame, and its role is uncertain. This CDR3 spans 14 amino acids. V gave up 8 bases and J gave up 0 bases, with 11 bases separating them. The chain's CDR3 is CASPGASSYNEQFF. DNA of the CDR3: TGCGCCAGCCCTGGGGCTAGCTCCTACAATGAGCAGTTCTTC.

V gene TRBV3-1 (or the pseudogene TRBV3-2) combines with J gene TRBJ1-1; weak D call: TRBD1 (6 bases). The CDR3 runs to 15 residues. Per germline, CDR1 LGHDT and CDR2 YNNKEL (reference sequence). V lost 2 bases, J lost 5 bases, and 15 bases lay in between. CDR3 amino acids: CASSQSGGGETEAFF. CDR3 nucleotides: TGTGCCAGCAGCCAATCCGGAGGGGGTGAGACTGAAGCTTTCTTT.